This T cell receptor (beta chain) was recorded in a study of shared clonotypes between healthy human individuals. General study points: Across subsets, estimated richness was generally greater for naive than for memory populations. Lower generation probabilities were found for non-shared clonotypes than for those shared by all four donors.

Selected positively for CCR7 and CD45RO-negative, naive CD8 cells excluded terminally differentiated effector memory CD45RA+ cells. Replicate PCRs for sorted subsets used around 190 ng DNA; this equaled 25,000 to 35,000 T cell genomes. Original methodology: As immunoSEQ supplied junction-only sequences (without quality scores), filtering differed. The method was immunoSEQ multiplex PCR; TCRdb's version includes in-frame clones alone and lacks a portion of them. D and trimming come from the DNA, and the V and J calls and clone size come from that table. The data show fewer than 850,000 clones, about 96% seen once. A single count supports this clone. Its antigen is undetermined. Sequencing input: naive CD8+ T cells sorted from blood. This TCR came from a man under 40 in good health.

CDR3 loop: CASSYFGGTYEQYF. Here the CDR3 DNA reads TGTGCCAGCAGTTACTTCGGGGGTACCTACGAGCAGTACTTC. The gene calls are TRBV6-5 and TRBJ2-7, with TRBD2 as a possible D gene (6 bases). This CDR3 spans 14 amino acids. Looked up from germline, CDR1 is MNHEY and CDR2 is SVGAGI. V lost 1 base to trimming and J lost 2 bases, with 9 bases between them.